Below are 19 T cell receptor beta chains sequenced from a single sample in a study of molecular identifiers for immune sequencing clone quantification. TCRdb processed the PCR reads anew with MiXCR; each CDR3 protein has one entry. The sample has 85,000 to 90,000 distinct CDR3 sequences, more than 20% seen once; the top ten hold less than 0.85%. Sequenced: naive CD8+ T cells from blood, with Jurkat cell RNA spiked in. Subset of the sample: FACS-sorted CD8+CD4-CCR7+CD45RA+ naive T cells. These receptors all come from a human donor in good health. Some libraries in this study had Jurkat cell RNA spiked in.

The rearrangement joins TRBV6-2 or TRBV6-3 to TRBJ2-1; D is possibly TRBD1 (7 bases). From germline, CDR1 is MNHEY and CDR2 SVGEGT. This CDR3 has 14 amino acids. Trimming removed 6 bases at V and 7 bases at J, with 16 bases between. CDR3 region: CASRIGGGTNEQFF. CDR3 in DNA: TGTGCCAGCAGGATAGGGGGCGGGACGAATGAGCAGTTCTTC.

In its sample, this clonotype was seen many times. CDR3 residues: CASGTVGGHLIEQYF. The CDR3 DNA reads as TGTGCTAGTGGTACAGTCGGGGGGCATCTAATCGAGCAGTACTTC. The chain combines TRBV12-5 with TRBJ2-7; D is possibly TRBD2 (7 bases). V lost 5 bases, J lost 6 bases, and 20 bases lay in between. The CDR3 runs 15 residues. Germline V lookup: CDR1 LGHNT, CDR2 FRNRAP.

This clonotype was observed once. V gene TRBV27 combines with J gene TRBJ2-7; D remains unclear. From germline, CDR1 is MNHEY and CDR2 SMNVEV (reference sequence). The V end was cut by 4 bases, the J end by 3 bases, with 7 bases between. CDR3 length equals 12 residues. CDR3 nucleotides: TGTGCCAGCAGTTCGGACGGCTACGAGCAGTACTTC. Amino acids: CASSSDGYEQYF.

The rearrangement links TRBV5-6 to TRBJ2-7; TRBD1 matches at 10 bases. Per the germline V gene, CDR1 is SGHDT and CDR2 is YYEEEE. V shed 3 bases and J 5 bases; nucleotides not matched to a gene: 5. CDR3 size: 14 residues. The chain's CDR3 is CASSSPGQGHEQYF. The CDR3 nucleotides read TGTGCCAGCAGCTCCCCGGGACAGGGGCACGAGCAGTACTTC.

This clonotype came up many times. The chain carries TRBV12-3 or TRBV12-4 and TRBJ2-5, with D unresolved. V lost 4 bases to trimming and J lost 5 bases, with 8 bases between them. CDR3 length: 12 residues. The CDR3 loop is CASSYGSETQYF. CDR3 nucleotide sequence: TGTGCCAGCAGTTACGGGTCCGAGACCCAGTACTTC.

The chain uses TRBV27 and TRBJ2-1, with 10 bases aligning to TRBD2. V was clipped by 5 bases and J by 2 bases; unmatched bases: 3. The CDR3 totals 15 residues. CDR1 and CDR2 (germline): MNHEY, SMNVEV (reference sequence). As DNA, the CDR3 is TGTGCCAGCAGTCTAGCGGGAGCTACCTACAATGAGCAGTTCTTC. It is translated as CASSLAGATYNEQFF.

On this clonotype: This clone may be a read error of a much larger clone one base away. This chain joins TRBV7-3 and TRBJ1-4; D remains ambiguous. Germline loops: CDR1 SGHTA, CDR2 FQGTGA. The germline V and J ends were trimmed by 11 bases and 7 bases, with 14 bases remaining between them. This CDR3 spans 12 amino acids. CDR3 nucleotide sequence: TGTGCCGCCATAAGGCAGCGTGAAAAACTGTTTTTT. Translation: CAAIRQREKLFF.

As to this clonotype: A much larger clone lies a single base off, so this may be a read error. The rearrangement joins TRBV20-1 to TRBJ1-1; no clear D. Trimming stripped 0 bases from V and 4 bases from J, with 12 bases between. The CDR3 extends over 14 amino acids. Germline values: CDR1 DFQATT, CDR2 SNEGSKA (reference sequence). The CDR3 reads CSAREGTVSTEAFF. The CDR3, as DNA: TGCAGTGCTAGAGAGGGCACGGTGAGCACTGAAGCTTTCTTT.

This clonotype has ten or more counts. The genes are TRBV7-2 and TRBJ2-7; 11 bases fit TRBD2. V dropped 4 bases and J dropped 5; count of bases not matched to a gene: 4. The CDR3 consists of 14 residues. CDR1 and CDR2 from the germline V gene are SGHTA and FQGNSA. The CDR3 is CASSSPSGGHEQYF. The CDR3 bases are TGTGCCAGCAGCTCTCCTAGCGGGGGGCACGAGCAGTACTTC.

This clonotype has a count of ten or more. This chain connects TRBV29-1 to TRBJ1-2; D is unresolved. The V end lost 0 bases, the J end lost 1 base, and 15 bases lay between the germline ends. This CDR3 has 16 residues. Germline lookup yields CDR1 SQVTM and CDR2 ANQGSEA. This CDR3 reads CSVEEGPTSLNYGYTF. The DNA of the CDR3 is TGCAGCGTTGAAGAAGGGCCCACTTCACTTAACTATGGCTACACCTTC.

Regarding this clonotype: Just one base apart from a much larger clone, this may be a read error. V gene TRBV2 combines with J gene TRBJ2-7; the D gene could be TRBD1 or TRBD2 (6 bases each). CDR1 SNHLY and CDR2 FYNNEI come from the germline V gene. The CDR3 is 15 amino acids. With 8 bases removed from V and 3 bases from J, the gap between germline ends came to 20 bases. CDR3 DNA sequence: TGTGCCAGCGGGACCGCCCCGGGGGCACGCTACGAGCAGTACTTC. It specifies CASGTAPGARYEQYF. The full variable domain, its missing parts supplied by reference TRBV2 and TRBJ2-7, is EPEVTQTPSHQVTQMGQEVILRCVPISNHLYFYWYRQILGQKVEFLVSFYNNEISEKSEIFDDQFSVERPDGSNFTLKIRSTKLEDSAMYFCASGTAPGARYEQYFGPGTRLTVT.

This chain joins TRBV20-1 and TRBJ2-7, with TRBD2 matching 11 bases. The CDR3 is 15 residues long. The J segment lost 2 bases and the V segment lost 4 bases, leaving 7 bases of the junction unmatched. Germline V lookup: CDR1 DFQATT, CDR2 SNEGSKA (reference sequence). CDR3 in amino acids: CSATGLAVGTYEQYF. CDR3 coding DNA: TGCAGTGCTACGGGACTAGCGGTGGGTACCTACGAGCAGTACTTC.

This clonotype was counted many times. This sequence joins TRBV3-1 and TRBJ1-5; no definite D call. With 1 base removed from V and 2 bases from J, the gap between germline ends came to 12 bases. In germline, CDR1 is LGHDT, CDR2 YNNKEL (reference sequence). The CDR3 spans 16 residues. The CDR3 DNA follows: TGTGCCAGCAGCCAAGGAGACCGGCTAGGCAATCAGCCCCAGCATTTT. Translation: CASSQGDRLGNQPQHF.

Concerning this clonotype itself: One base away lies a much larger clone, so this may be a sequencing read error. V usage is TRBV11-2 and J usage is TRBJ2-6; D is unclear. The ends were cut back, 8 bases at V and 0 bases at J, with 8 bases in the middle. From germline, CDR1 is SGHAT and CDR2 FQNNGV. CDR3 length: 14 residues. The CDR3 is CASCRDSGANVLTF. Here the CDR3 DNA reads TGTGCCAGCTGCCGTGACTCTGGGGCCAACGTCCTGACTTTC. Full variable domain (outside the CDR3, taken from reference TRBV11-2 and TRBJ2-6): EAGVAQSPRYKIIEKRQSVAFWCNPISGHATLYWYQQILGQGPKLLIQFQNNGVVDDSQLPKDRFSAERLKGVDSTLKIQPAKLEDSAVYLCASCRDSGANVLTFGAGSRLTVL.

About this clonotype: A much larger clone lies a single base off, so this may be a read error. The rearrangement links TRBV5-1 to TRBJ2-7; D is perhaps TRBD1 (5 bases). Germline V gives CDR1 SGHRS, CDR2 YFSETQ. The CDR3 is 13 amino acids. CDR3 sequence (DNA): TGCGCCAGCAGCCCGGACATTTCCTGCGAGCAGTACTTC. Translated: CASSPDISCEQYF. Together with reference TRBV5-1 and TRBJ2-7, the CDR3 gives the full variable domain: KAGVTQTPRYLIKTRGQQVTLSCSPISGHRSVSWYQQTPGQGLQFLFEYFSETQRNKGNFPGRFSGRQFSNSRSEMNVSTLELGDSALYLCASSPDISCEQYFGPGTRLTVT.

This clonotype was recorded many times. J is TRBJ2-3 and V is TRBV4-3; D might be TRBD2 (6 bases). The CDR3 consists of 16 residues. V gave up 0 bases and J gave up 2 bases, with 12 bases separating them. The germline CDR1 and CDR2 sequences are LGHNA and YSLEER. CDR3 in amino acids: CASSQDGAGSTDTQYF. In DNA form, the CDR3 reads TGCGCCAGCAGCCAAGATGGGGCGGGGTCCACAGATACGCAGTATTTT.

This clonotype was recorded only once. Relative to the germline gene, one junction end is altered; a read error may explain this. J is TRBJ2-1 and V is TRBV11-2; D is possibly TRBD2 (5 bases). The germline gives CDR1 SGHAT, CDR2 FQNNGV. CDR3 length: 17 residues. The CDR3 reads CASSLDPGNNYYNEKFF. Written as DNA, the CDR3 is TGTGCCAGCAGCCTGGATCCGGGGAACAACTACTACAATGAGAAGTTCTTC.

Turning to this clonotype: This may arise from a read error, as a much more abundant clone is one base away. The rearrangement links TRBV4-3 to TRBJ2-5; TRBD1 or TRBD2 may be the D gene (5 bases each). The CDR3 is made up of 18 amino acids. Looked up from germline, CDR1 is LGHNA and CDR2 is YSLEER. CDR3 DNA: TGCGCCAGCAGGCAAGCCTTATTCCCAGGGACCCAACAAGAGACCCAGTACTTC. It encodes CASRQALFPGTQQETQYF.

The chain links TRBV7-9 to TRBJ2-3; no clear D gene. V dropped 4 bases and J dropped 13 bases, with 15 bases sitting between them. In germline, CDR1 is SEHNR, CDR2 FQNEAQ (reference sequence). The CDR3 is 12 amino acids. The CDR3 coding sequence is TGTGCCAGCAGCTCCAACACAGATGCGAAGTATTTT. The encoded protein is CASSSNTDAKYF.